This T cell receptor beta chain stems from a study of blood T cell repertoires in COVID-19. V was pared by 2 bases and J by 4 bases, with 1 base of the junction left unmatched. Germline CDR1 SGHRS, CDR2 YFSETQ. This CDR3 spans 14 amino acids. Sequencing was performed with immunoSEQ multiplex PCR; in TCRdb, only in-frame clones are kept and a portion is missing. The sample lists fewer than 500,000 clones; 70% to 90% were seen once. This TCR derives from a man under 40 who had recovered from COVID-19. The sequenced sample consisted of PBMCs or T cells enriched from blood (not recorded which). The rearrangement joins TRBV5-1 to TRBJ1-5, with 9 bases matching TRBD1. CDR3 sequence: CASSLGTGNQPQHF. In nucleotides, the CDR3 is TGCGCCAGCAGCTTAGGGACAGGGAATCAGCCCCAGCATTTT.